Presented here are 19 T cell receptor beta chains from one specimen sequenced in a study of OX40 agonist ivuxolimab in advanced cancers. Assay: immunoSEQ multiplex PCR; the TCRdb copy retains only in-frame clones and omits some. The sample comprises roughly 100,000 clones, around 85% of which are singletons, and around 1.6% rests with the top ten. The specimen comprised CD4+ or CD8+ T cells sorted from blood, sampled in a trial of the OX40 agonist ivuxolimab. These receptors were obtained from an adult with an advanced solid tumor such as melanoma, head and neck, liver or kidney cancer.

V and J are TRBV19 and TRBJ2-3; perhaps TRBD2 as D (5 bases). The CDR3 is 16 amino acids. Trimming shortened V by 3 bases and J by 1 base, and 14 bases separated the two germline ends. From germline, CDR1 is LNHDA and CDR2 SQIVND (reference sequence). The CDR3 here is CASSMRPGMGTDTQYF. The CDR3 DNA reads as TGTGCCAGTAGTATGAGACCGGGGATGGGCACAGATACGCAGTATTTT. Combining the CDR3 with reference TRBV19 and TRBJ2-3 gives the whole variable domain DGGITQSPKYLFRKEGQNVTLSCEQNLNHDAMYWYRQDPGQGLRLIYYSQIVNDFQKGDIAEGYSVSREKKESFPLTVTSAQKNPTAFYLCASSMRPGMGTDTQYFGPGTRLTVL.

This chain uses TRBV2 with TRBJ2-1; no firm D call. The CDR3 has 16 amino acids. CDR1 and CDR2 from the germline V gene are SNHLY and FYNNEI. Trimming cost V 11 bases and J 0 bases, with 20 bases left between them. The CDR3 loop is CASNKNRASSYNEQFF. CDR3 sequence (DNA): TGTGCCTCCAACAAAAATCGGGCGAGCTCCTACAATGAGCAGTTCTTC. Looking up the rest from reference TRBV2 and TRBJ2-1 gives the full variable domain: EPEVTQTPSHQVTQMGQEVILRCVPISNHLYFYWYRQILGQKVEFLVSFYNNEISEKSEIFDDQFSVERPDGSNFTLKIRSTKLEDSAMYFCASNKNRASSYNEQFFGPGTRLTVL.

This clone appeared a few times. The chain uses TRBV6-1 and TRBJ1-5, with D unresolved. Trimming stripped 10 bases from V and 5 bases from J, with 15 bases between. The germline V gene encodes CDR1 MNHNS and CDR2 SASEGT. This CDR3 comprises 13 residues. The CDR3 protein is CATGKGRDQPQHF. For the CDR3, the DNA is TGTGCCACCGGTAAGGGTAGAGATCAGCCCCAGCATTTT.

The CDR3: CASRSGVVEGYTF. The CDR3 DNA sequence: TGTGCCAGCAGATCCGGAGTTGTAGAGGGCTACACCTTC. The chain employs TRBV28 and TRBJ1-2, with D uncertain. Trimming removed 6 bases from V and 8 bases from J, with 16 bases in between. CDR1 is MDHEN, CDR2 SYDVKM, per germline. The CDR3 extends over 13 amino acids.

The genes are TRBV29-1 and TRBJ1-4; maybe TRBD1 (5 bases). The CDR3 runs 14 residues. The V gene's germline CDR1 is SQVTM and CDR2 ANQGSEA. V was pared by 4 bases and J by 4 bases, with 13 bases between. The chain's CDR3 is CSVVGGEFNEKLFF. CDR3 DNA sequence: TGCAGCGTTGTGGGGGGGGAATTTAATGAAAAACTGTTTTTT.

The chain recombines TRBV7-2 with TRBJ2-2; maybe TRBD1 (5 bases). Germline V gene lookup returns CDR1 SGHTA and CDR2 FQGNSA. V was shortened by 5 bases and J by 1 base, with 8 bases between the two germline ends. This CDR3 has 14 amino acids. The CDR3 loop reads CASSRGRNTGELFF. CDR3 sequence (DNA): TGTGCCAGCAGCAGGGGAAGGAACACCGGGGAGCTGTTTTTT.

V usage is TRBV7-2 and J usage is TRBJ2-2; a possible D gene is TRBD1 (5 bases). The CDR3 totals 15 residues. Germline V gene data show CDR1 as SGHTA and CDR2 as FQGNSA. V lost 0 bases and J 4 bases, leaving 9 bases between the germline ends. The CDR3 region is CASSLAKTVTGELFF. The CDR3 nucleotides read TGTGCCAGCAGCTTAGCCAAGACAGTCACCGGGGAGCTGTTTTTT.

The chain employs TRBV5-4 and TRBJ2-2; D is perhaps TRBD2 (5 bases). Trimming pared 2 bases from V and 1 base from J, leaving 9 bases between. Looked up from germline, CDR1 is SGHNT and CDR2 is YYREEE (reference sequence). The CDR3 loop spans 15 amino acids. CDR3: CASSFLDLNTGELFF. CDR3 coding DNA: TGTGCCAGCAGCTTTCTGGACTTGAACACCGGGGAGCTGTTTTTT. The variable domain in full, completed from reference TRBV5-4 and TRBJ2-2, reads ETGVTQSPTHLIKTRGQQVTLRCSSQSGHNTVSWYQQALGQGPQFIFQYYREEENGRGNFPPRFSGLQFPNYSSELNVNALELDDSALYLCASSFLDLNTGELFFGEGSRLTVL.

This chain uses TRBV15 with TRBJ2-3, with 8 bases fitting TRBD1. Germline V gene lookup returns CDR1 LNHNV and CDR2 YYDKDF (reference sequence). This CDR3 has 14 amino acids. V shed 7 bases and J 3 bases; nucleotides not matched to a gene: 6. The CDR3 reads CATTQDRGTDTQYF. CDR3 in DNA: TGTGCCACCACCCAAGACAGGGGAACAGATACGCAGTATTTT.

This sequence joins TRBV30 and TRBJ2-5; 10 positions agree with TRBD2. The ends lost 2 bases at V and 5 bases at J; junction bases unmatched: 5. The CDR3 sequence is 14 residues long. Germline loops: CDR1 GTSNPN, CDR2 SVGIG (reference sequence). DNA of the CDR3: TGTGCCTGGAGTACTAGCGGGATTCTCGAGACCCAGTACTTC. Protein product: CAWSTSGILETQYF.

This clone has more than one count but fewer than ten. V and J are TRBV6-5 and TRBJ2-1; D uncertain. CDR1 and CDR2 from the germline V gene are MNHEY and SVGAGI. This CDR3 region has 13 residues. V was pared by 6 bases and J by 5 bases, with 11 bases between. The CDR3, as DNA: TGTGCCAGCAGCCGCGCAGCGAACAATGAGCAGTTCTTC. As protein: CASSRAANNEQFF.

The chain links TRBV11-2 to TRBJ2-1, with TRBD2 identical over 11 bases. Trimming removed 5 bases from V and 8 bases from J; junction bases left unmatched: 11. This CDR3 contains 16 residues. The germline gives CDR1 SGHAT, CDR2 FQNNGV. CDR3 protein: CASSTRLAGTGDEQFF. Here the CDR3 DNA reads TGTGCCAGCAGCACCCGACTAGCGGGGACCGGGGATGAGCAGTTCTTC.

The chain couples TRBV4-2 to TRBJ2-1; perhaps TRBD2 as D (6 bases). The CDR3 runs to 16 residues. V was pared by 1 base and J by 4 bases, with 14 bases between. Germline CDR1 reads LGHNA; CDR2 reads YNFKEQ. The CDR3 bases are TGTGCCAGCAGCCAAGGACCCGGGGGAGGATACAATGAGCAGTTCTTC. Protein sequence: CASSQGPGGGYNEQFF.

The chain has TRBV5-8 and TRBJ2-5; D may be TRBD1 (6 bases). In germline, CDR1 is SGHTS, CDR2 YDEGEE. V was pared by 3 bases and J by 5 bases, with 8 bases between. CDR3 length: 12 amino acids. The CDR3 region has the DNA TGTGCCAGCAGCTCAACAGGGGAGACCCAGTACTTC. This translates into CASSSTGETQYF.

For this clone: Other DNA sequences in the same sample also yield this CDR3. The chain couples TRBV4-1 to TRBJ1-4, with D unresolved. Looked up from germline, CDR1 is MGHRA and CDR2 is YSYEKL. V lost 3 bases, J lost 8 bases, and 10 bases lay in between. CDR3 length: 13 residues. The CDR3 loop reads CASSQGMGEKLFF. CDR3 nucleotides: TGCGCCAGCAGCCAGGGGATGGGGGAAAAACTGTTTTTT.

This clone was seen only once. As DNA, the CDR3 is TGTGCCAGCAGTCCTGACATCAACTATGGCTACACCTTC. Its protein is CASSPDINYGYTF. The chain recombines TRBV2 with TRBJ1-2; no clear D. The CDR3 extends over 13 amino acids. Germline CDR1 reads SNHLY; CDR2 reads FYNNEI. V was shortened by 5 bases and J by 2 bases, with 9 bases between the two germline ends.

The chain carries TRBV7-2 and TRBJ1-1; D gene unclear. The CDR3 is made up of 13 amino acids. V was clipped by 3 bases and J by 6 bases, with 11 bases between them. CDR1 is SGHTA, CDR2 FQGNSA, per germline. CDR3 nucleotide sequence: TGTGCCAGCAGCTTTGGGCCGAGCGCTGAAGCTTTCTTT. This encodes CASSFGPSAEAFF.

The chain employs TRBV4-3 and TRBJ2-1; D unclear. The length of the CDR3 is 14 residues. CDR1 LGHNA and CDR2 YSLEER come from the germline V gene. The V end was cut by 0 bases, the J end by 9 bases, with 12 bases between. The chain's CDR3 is CASSQDQSRFEQFF. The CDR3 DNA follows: TGCGCCAGCAGCCAAGATCAGTCACGTTTTGAGCAGTTCTTC.

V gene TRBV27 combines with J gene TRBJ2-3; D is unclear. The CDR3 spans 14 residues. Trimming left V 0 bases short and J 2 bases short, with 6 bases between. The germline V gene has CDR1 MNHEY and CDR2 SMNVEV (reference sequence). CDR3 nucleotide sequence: TGTGCCAGCAGTTTATCCCTTTCCACAGATACGCAGTATTTT. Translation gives CASSLSLSTDTQYF.